What follows are 32 T cell receptor beta chains derived from one specimen sequenced in a study of T-cell reconstitution after alpha-beta-depleted transplantation in children. Unique molecular identifiers were built into the TCRbeta library. TCRdb fed the PCR reads into MiXCR, producing one record per CDR3 protein. The table records 500,000 or so distinct CDR3 sequences, less than 35% of them present only once. The source was PBMCs from the stem cell graft donor, collected from the stem cell graft. The receptors stem from a human donor who donated a stem cell graft to a child with aplastic anemia.

This clonotype has only a few counts. CDR3 sequence: CARQGQGCTDTQYF. CDR3 nucleotides: TGCGCCAGACAGGGACAGGGTTGCACAGATACGCAGTATTTT. The J gene is TRBJ2-3, the V gene TRBV10-1; 9 nucleotides line up with TRBD1. J gave up 1 base and V 9 bases, and 5 bases lay outside the gene matches. The CDR3 has 14 amino acids. Germline-derived CDR1 and CDR2 are WNHNN and SYGVQD (reference sequence).

The table lists this clonotype with a few counts. The rearrangement links TRBV6-1 to TRBJ1-1; D is unclear. Between the trimmed V and J ends, which lost 5 bases and 0 bases, there was a span of 4 bases. The CDR3 spans 12 residues. The V gene's germline CDR1 is MNHNS and CDR2 SASEGT. The CDR3 DNA follows: TGTGCCAGCAGTCGATTGAACACTGAAGCTTTCTTT. It yields the protein CASSRLNTEAFF.

V usage is TRBV11-2 and J usage is TRBJ2-2; the D call may be TRBD1 or TRBD2 (5 bases each). The V gene's germline CDR1 is SGHAT and CDR2 FQNNGV. The CDR3 has 14 amino acids. V shed 3 bases and J shed 4 bases, with 9 bases lying between them. CDR3 DNA: TGTGCCAGCAGCTTGTCGGGGCCCACCGGGGAGCTGTTTTTT. Its translation: CASSLSGPTGELFF.

This clonotype was seen a handful of times. The rearrangement joins TRBV20-1 to TRBJ2-1, with 7 nucleotides matching TRBD2. This CDR3 spans 15 amino acids. Per germline, CDR1 DFQATT and CDR2 SNEGSKA (reference sequence). The J segment lost 8 bases and the V segment lost 0 bases, leaving 10 bases of the junction unmatched. CDR3 in DNA: TGCAGTGCTAGAGATATGACGGGAGCGGGGTATGAGCAGTTCTTC. Translating gives CSARDMTGAGYEQFF.

This chain links TRBV12-3 or TRBV12-4 with TRBJ2-7; 9 positions match TRBD2. The CDR3 spans 15 residues. The ends lost 4 bases at V and 3 bases at J; junction bases unmatched: 7. In DNA, the CDR3 is TGTGCCAGCAGTTCGGGACTAGCCGTAGGCTACGAGCAGTACTTC. Residues: CASSSGLAVGYEQYF.

This clonotype was seen a few times. The chain is built from TRBV5-4 and TRBJ1-2; D is unresolved. The CDR3 extends over 12 amino acids. Trimming removed 1 base from V and 12 bases from J, with 13 bases in between. Germline CDR1 SGHNT, CDR2 YYREEE (reference sequence). CDR3 sequence: CASSLSSGFDTF. The CDR3 DNA reads as TGTGCCAGCAGCTTGTCCAGTGGGTTCGACACCTTC.

This chain uses TRBV27 with TRBJ2-1, with 9 bases that match TRBD2. Germline V lookup: CDR1 MNHEY, CDR2 SMNVEV (reference sequence). This CDR3 contains 17 residues. V lost 2 bases to trimming and J lost 6 bases; unmatched junction nucleotides: 11. CDR3 bases: TGTGCCAGCAGTTTAGTCCGAGCGGGAGGTATAGGCAATGAGCAGTTCTTC. Amino acid sequence: CASSLVRAGGIGNEQFF.

The genes are TRBV2 and TRBJ2-1, with D possibly being TRBD2 (6 bases). This CDR3 spans 14 amino acids. V lost 1 base and J 8 bases, leaving 12 bases between the germline ends. CDR1 is SNHLY, CDR2 FYNNEI, per germline. Here the CDR3 DNA reads TGTGCCAGCAGTGAAGAGAGTTGGGGGGATGAGCAGTTCTTC. This encodes CASSEESWGDEQFF.

This sequence joins TRBV5-1 and TRBJ1-1, with 8 bases that match TRBD1. Per the germline V gene, CDR1 is SGHRS and CDR2 is YFSETQ. The CDR3 is 16 residues long. V dropped 2 bases and J dropped 4; count of bases not matched to a gene: 10. The CDR3 here is CASSFRQGARGTEAFF. The CDR3 region has the DNA TGCGCCAGCAGCTTTCGGCAGGGGGCGCGAGGCACTGAAGCTTTCTTT.

This clonotype has only a few counts. The chain is built from TRBV6-5 and TRBJ1-1; the D gene is possibly TRBD1 (5 bases). Germline lookup yields CDR1 MNHEY and CDR2 SVGAGI. Trimming stripped 0 bases from V and 3 bases from J, with 11 bases between. This CDR3 region has 15 residues. CDR3 nucleotides: TGTGCCAGCAGTTACTCGACAGTAAGGGACACTGAAGCTTTCTTT. This sequence encodes CASSYSTVRDTEAFF.

This clonotype was counted only a few times. The rearrangement links TRBV29-1 to TRBJ2-3; possibly TRBD1 for D (5 bases). This CDR3 spans 15 amino acids. Germline CDR1 and CDR2: SQVTM and ANQGSEA. V was pared by 0 bases and J by 0 bases, with 10 bases between. The DNA of the CDR3 is TGCAGCGTTGAAGATCAGGGTGCGAGCACAGATACGCAGTATTTT. It encodes CSVEDQGASTDTQYF.

This clonotype was recorded once. The rearrangement links TRBV7-9 to TRBJ1-1; no reliable D call. The CDR3 spans 14 residues. Trimming pared 5 bases from V and 13 bases from J, leaving 23 bases between. Looked up from germline, CDR1 is SEHNR and CDR2 is FQNEAQ (reference sequence). In DNA form, the CDR3 reads TGTGCCAGCAGCCCAACCCTGGAGGGTCCAGATGGTTTCTTT. It yields the protein CASSPTLEGPDGFF. The variable domain in full, with the rest retrieved from reference TRBV7-9 and TRBJ1-1, is DTGVSQNPRHKITKRGQNVTFRCDPISEHNRLYWYRQTLGQGPEFLTYFQNEAQLEKSRLLSDRFSAERPKGSFSTLEIQRTEQGDSAMYLCASSPTLEGPDGFFGQGTRLTVV.

This clonotype was observed a handful of times. The V and J genes are TRBV20-1 and TRBJ1-2; D unresolved. The CDR3 length is 14 residues. Looked up from germline, CDR1 is DFQATT and CDR2 is SNEGSKA (reference sequence). Between the trimmed V and J ends, which lost 3 bases and 5 bases, there was a span of 16 bases. The CDR3 nucleotides are TGCAGTGCTAGCGACCCGGGATCCCGGTATGGCTACACCTTC. It is translated as CSASDPGSRYGYTF.

This chain joins TRBV7-9 and TRBJ2-1, with D possibly being TRBD1 (5 bases). Germline V gene data show CDR1 as SEHNR and CDR2 as FQNEAQ (reference sequence). V was trimmed by 10 bases and J by 3 bases, leaving 19 bases between them. This CDR3 has 15 amino acids. The DNA of the CDR3 is TGTGCCACGTTAGGGGCCGACAGAAGCTACAATGAGCAGTTCTTC. This sequence encodes CATLGADRSYNEQFF. Complete variable domain (other parts from reference TRBV7-9 and TRBJ2-1): DTGVSQNPRHKITKRGQNVTFRCDPISEHNRLYWYRQTLGQGPEFLTYFQNEAQLEKSRLLSDRFSAERPKGSFSTLEIQRTEQGDSAMYLCATLGADRSYNEQFFGPGTRLTVL.

This clonotype was observed a handful of times. The gene calls are TRBV19 and TRBJ2-2; D gene uncertain. Looked up from germline, CDR1 is LNHDA and CDR2 is SQIVND (reference sequence). The CDR3 extends over 15 amino acids. Trimming cost V 2 bases and J 2 bases, with 9 bases left between them. The CDR3 reads CASSIYSINTGELFF. In DNA form, the CDR3 reads TGTGCCAGTAGTATATACAGCATAAACACCGGGGAGCTGTTTTTT.

A few counts support this clonotype. The chain recombines TRBV5-1 with TRBJ2-1, with D perhaps matching TRBD1 (6 bases). CDR1 is SGHRS, CDR2 YFSETQ, per germline. V lost 4 bases, J lost 8 bases, and 19 bases lay in between. The CDR3 totals 15 residues. The CDR3 sequence is CASSDGGGSRDEQFF. The CDR3 DNA reads as TGCGCCAGCAGCGATGGGGGCGGTTCGAGGGATGAGCAGTTCTTC.

In its sample, this clonotype was seen a few times. J is TRBJ1-5 and V is TRBV7-8, with 9 bases matching TRBD1. Germline-derived CDR1 and CDR2 are SGHVS and FQNEAQ. The CDR3 is made up of 16 amino acids. V lost 1 base, J lost 7 bases, and 8 bases stayed unmatched. DNA of the CDR3: TGTGCCAGCAGCTTAGGCAACAGGGGGCTAGGGCAGCCCCAGCATTTT. This encodes CASSLGNRGLGQPQHF.

This clonotype showed up just a few times. CDR3 sequence (DNA): TGTGCCAGCAGTCCGAGTCACCGGGACTTAACCATCTATGGCTACACCTTC. Protein product: CASSPSHRDLTIYGYTF. The genes are TRBV12-3 or TRBV12-4 and TRBJ1-2, with a weak D call TRBD1 (5 bases). The germline V and J ends were trimmed by 5 bases and 4 bases, with 23 bases remaining between them. This CDR3 has 17 residues.

This chain connects TRBV6-1 to TRBJ1-1; D gene uncertain. Trimming cost V 7 bases and J 1 base, with 13 bases left between them. The V gene's germline CDR1 is MNHNS and CDR2 SASEGT. The CDR3 consists of 14 residues. CDR3: CASNSPEPNTEAFF. CDR3 sequence (DNA): TGTGCCAGCAACTCCCCAGAGCCGAACACTGAAGCTTTCTTT.

The chain combines TRBV5-6 with TRBJ1-3; D not resolved. Germline CDR1 and CDR2: SGHDT and YYEEEE. CDR3 length equals 15 residues. The V and J ends lost 2 bases and 7 bases respectively, with 16 bases between them. CDR3 bases: TGTGCCAGCAGCTTCCGTCGGACCTATACCAACACCATATATTTT. It specifies CASSFRRTYTNTIYF.

This clonotype was counted a few times. The V gene is TRBV15, the J gene TRBJ2-7, with D maybe TRBD2 (5 bases). V dropped 1 base and J dropped 1 base, with 14 bases sitting between them. The germline gives CDR1 LNHNV, CDR2 YYDKDF (reference sequence). The CDR3 has 16 residues. The CDR3 nucleotides read TGTGCCACCAGCAGAGGGAAGGCGAGCGGTTCCTACGAGCAGTACTTC. Translating gives CATSRGKASGSYEQYF.

This clonotype was recorded a few times. The rearrangement uses TRBV20-1 and TRBJ2-1, with a weak D call TRBD1 (5 bases). V gave up 4 bases and J gave up 6 bases, with 19 bases separating them. The CDR3 is 15 amino acids. Germline V CDR1 and CDR2: DFQATT, SNEGSKA (reference sequence). The CDR3, as DNA: TGCAGTGCTAAAGGGGTATATACTGGGCGCAATGAGCAGTTCTTC. Translation gives CSAKGVYTGRNEQFF.

This chain joins TRBV12-3 or TRBV12-4 and TRBJ2-3; 14 bases align to TRBD2. V shed 6 bases, J shed 3 bases, and the junction held 5 bases outside the gene matches. The CDR3 is made up of 16 amino acids. The CDR3 spells CASRGLAGGITDTQYF. DNA of the CDR3: TGTGCCAGCAGAGGACTAGCGGGGGGCATTACAGATACGCAGTATTTT.

V and J are TRBV7-6 and TRBJ2-3; TRBD1 aligns across 9 bases. CDR3 length: 14 residues. CDR1 is SGHVS, CDR2 FNYEAQ, per germline. Trimming took 6 bases from V and 1 from J; bases not matched to a gene: 2. The CDR3 loop is CASRRQGGTDTQYF. CDR3 in DNA: TGTGCCAGCAGGAGACAGGGGGGCACAGATACGCAGTATTTT.

This chain joins TRBV5-1 and TRBJ1-4; tentatively, D is TRBD1 (5 bases). Germline assignment: CDR1 SGHRS and CDR2 YFSETQ. V was clipped by 2 bases and J by 8 bases, with 16 bases between them. This CDR3 contains 15 residues. CDR3 sequence reads: CASSLYQGSGEKLFF. CDR3 DNA: TGCGCCAGCAGCTTATACCAGGGCTCAGGGGAAAAACTGTTTTTT.

This clonotype was seen more than once but under ten times. The chain combines TRBV20-1 with TRBJ1-5, with D unresolved. The germline V and J ends were trimmed by 3 bases and 6 bases, with 9 bases remaining between them. The V gene's germline CDR1 is DFQATT and CDR2 SNEGSKA (reference sequence). There are 12 residues in the CDR3. The CDR3 reads CSARLGSQPQHF. CDR3 in DNA: TGCAGTGCTAGGCTGGGTTCTCAGCCCCAGCATTTT.

This clonotype was observed a few times. This chain uses TRBV5-1 with TRBJ1-1; 8 bases align to TRBD1. Losses at the gene ends were 4 bases for V and 4 bases for J; bases not matched to a gene: 9. The CDR3 is made up of 15 amino acids. Germline V gene sequence: CDR1 SGHRS, CDR2 YFSETQ. The CDR3 spells CASSPSAGGFTEAFF. In nucleotides, the CDR3 is TGCGCCAGCAGCCCGTCAGCAGGGGGCTTCACTGAAGCTTTCTTT.

The J gene is TRBJ2-5, the V gene TRBV5-1; a possible D gene is TRBD1 (6 bases). The germline CDR1 and CDR2 sequences are SGHRS and YFSETQ. The CDR3 has 14 residues. Deletions cut 3 bases from V and 4 bases from J, with 13 bases between. The CDR3 DNA sequence: TGCGCCAGCAGCTCCCCGGGCAGGGGAGAGACCCAGTACTTC. Amino acid sequence: CASSSPGRGETQYF.

CDR3 sequence reads: CASSVRATSYEQYV. The CDR3 coding sequence is TGTGCCAGCAGTGTGCGGGCCACCTCCTACGAGCAGTACGTC. The V and J genes are TRBV6-1 and TRBJ2-7, with a weak D call TRBD2 (5 bases). Trimming shortened V by 4 bases and J by 0 bases, and 10 bases separated the two germline ends. Germline values: CDR1 MNHNS, CDR2 SASEGT. The CDR3 totals 14 residues.

V and J are TRBV6-5 and TRBJ1-1; D is undetermined. This CDR3 has 14 residues. Germline-derived CDR1 and CDR2 are MNHEY and SVGAGI. V lost 0 bases and J lost 1, with 6 bases in between. The CDR3 DNA sequence: TGTGCCAGCAGTTACTCCGGCAGGAACACTGAAGCTTTCTTT. Encoded protein: CASSYSGRNTEAFF.

This clonotype was detected a few times. J is TRBJ1-2 and V is TRBV20-1; D ambiguous. There are 13 residues in the CDR3. The V end lost 1 base, the J end lost 5 bases, and 11 bases lay between the germline ends. Germline V lookup: CDR1 DFQATT, CDR2 SNEGSKA (reference sequence). The DNA for the CDR3 is TGCAGTGCTAGAGGGGGTGACGCATATGGCTACACCTTC. Protein product: CSARGGDAYGYTF.

J is TRBJ2-3 and V is TRBV7-2; D is uncertain. The V end lost 4 bases, the J end lost 2 bases, and 10 bases lay between the germline ends. CDR3 length: 14 amino acids. Germline V gene lookup returns CDR1 SGHTA and CDR2 FQGNSA. In DNA, the CDR3 is TGTGCCAGCAGCTCGCTCCCTCCCACAGATACGCAGTATTTT. It is translated as CASSSLPPTDTQYF.